This T cell receptor beta chain was captured in a study of T cells in Graves' hyperthyroidism and ophthalmopathy. Study conclusions and caveats: Blood also showed most of the thyroid clonotypes that were expanded above 0.001.

Used for diagnoses were clinical symptoms, serum thyroxine and TRAb, thyroid ultrasound and orbital computed tomography. Cells are PBMCs isolated from around 10 ml of fresh blood. Trimming pared 1 base from V and 5 bases from J, leaving 15 bases between. CDR3 length equals 15 residues. Per germline, CDR1 SGHRS and CDR2 YFSETQ. The CDR3 regions of TCR beta were amplified from RNA transcripts. Initially, a first-round RT-PCR of the TCR CDR3 employed the HTBI primer set. From the multiplex PCR reads, TCRdb called clonotypes with MiXCR, one entry per CDR3 protein. The sample includes about 640,000 distinct CDR3 sequences, about a fifth seen only once; the top ten take 34%. There are many counts of this clonotype. Its antigen is not known.

The rearrangement joins TRBV5-1 to TRBJ2-5, with D perhaps matching TRBD1 or TRBD2 (5 bases each). Sequenced: blood. This TCR came from a man aged 25-45 years with Graves' ophthalmopathy. Here the CDR3 DNA reads TGCGCCAGCAGCTTGAGTGGAGGACCAGGGGAGACCCAGTACTTC. This encodes CASSLSGGPGETQYF.